These 16 T cell receptor beta chains came from one sample sequenced in a study of shared clonotypes between healthy human individuals. The protocol was immunoSEQ multiplex PCR, while the TCRdb copy is restricted to in-frame clones and leaves out a portion. The table lists roughly 2,000,000 clones, about 95% of them singletons. CD45RO-negative, CCR7-selected cells formed the naive CD8 fraction, which excluded terminally differentiated effector memory CD45RA+ cells. The sample was naive CD8+ T cells sorted from blood. The receptors originated from a man aged 18-30 years in good health.

J is TRBJ2-2 and V is TRBV6-6; 10 positions agree with TRBD1. Per the germline V gene, CDR1 is MNHNY and CDR2 is SVGAGI (reference sequence). V dropped 6 bases and J dropped 7; count of bases not matched to a gene: 11. The CDR3 runs to 16 residues. The CDR3 DNA is TGTGCCAGCAGAGGAATTGGACAGGGGGTTGACGGGGAGCTGTTTTTT. It codes for CASRGIGQGVDGELFF.

The chain links TRBV5-1 to TRBJ2-7; D is possibly TRBD1 (5 bases). Trimming left V 0 bases short and J 3 bases short, with 13 bases between. Germline values: CDR1 SGHRS, CDR2 YFSETQ. The CDR3 has 15 residues. In DNA, the CDR3 is TGCGCCAGCAGCTTGGCCAGGGCAGCTTACTACGAGCAGTACTTC. It translates to CASSLARAAYYEQYF. Filled out from reference TRBV5-1 and TRBJ2-7, the complete variable domain reads KAGVTQTPRYLIKTRGQQVTLSCSPISGHRSVSWYQQTPGQGLQFLFEYFSETQRNKGNFPGRFSGRQFSNSRSEMNVSTLELGDSALYLCASSLARAAYYEQYFGPGTRLTVT.

The chain employs TRBV29-1 and TRBJ2-1; TRBD1 aligns across 8 bases. The CDR3 contains 15 residues. Germline V CDR1 and CDR2: SQVTM, ANQGSEA. Germline trimming cut 5 bases from V and 0 bases from J; bases unmatched to any gene: 6. CDR3 protein: CSVLAGGYSYNEQFF. In nucleotides, the CDR3 is TGCAGCGTTCTGGCAGGGGGCTACTCCTACAATGAGCAGTTCTTC.

On this clone: One junction end disagrees with the germline gene, perhaps due to a read error. This chain uses TRBV7-7 with TRBJ2-2, with unresolved D. The CDR3 sequence is 17 residues long. Germline CDR1 SSHAT, CDR2 FNYEAQ (reference sequence). CDR3 loop: CASSPSSVAAYTGELFF. For the CDR3, the DNA is TGTGCTAGCAGCCCTTCGTCGGTCGCGGCTTACACCGGGGAGCTGTTTTTT.

The chain uses TRBV28 and TRBJ1-1; D is undetermined. The CDR3 has 14 amino acids. Trimming pared 4 bases from V and 1 base from J, leaving 10 bases between. The germline CDR1 and CDR2 sequences are MDHEN and SYDVKM. CDR3 in amino acids: CASSSPSENTEAFF. CDR3 nucleotide sequence: TGTGCCAGCAGTTCCCCGAGCGAGAACACTGAAGCTTTCTTT.

This sequence joins TRBV2 and TRBJ2-2; no clear D. Germline lookup yields CDR1 SNHLY and CDR2 FYNNEI. The CDR3 runs to 17 residues. Trimming took off 4 bases at V and 1 base at J, with 16 bases between the two ends. Written as DNA, the CDR3 is TGTGCCAGCAGTGGAGCGAGCCCACACTTGAACACCGGGGAGCTGTTTTTT. It yields the protein CASSGASPHLNTGELFF. The entire variable domain, with the rest obtained from reference TRBV2 and TRBJ2-2, is as follows: EPEVTQTPSHQVTQMGQEVILRCVPISNHLYFYWYRQILGQKVEFLVSFYNNEISEKSEIFDDQFSVERPDGSNFTLKIRSTKLEDSAMYFCASSGASPHLNTGELFFGEGSRLTVL.

The rearrangement joins TRBV6-4 to TRBJ1-1, with D perhaps matching TRBD1 (5 bases). The CDR3 runs to 15 residues. The germline CDR1 and CDR2 sequences are MRHNA and SNTAGT. The ends were cut back, 10 bases at V and 1 base at J, with 19 bases in the middle. CDR3 in amino acids: CATKAVSGWNTEAFF. The CDR3 DNA is TGTGCCACCAAAGCGGTTTCAGGGTGGAACACTGAAGCTTTCTTT.

The rearrangement links TRBV5-6 to TRBJ2-7; no clear D. Germline CDR1 is SGHDT and CDR2 is YYEEEE. V was shortened by 4 bases and J by 3 bases, with 8 bases between the two germline ends. The CDR3 runs to 12 residues. CDR3 protein: CASSARDYEQYF. The CDR3 DNA reads as TGTGCCAGCAGCGCAAGGGACTACGAGCAGTACTTC.

CDR3 loop: CASSMVTSGTTDTQYF. The DNA for the CDR3 is TGTGCCAGTAGTATGGTAACTAGCGGGACGACAGATACGCAGTATTTT. V gene TRBV19 combines with J gene TRBJ2-3; 10 bases match TRBD2. V was pared by 3 bases and J by 3 bases, with 6 bases of the junction left unmatched. The CDR3 runs 16 residues. Looked up from germline, CDR1 is LNHDA and CDR2 is SQIVND (reference sequence).

V gene TRBV19 combines with J gene TRBJ2-3; no firm D call. Trimming removed 6 bases at V and 0 bases at J, with 7 bases between. Per germline, CDR1 LNHDA and CDR2 SQIVND (reference sequence). There are 13 residues in the CDR3. This CDR3 is CASSGYSTDTQYF. The CDR3 coding sequence is TGTGCCAGTAGCGGTTATAGCACAGATACGCAGTATTTT.

About this clone itself: Distinct nucleotide sequences in the sample also encode this CDR3. The chain couples TRBV5-6 to TRBJ2-2; 7 bases align to TRBD1. J gave up 6 bases and V 0 bases, and 2 bases lay outside the gene matches. This CDR3 has 14 residues. In germline, CDR1 is SGHDT, CDR2 YYEEEE. The CDR3 sequence: CASSLGQGAGELFF. CDR3 coding DNA: TGTGCCAGCAGCTTGGGGCAGGGGGCCGGGGAGCTGTTTTTT.

This chain's CDR3 is CASSFRQGYTEAFF. The CDR3 region has the DNA TGTGCCAGCAGCTTTCGCCAGGGTTACACTGAAGCTTTCTTT. This chain joins TRBV11-1 and TRBJ1-1, with D perhaps matching TRBD1 (5 bases). The CDR3 totals 14 residues. CDR1 is SGHAT, CDR2 FQDESV, per germline (reference sequence). V was shortened by 3 bases and J by 3 bases, with 11 bases between the two germline ends.

The rearrangement uses TRBV30 and TRBJ1-1; D remains ambiguous. This CDR3 contains 13 residues. The V end lost 5 bases, the J end lost 1 base, and 11 bases lay between the germline ends. Germline V gene lookup returns CDR1 GTSNPN and CDR2 SVGIG (reference sequence). This CDR3 reads CAWGWLENTEAFF. Written as DNA, the CDR3 is TGTGCCTGGGGATGGCTGGAGAACACTGAAGCTTTCTTT.

V and J are TRBV7-2 and TRBJ2-7; D not certain. The CDR3 is 14 amino acids. Trimming stripped 5 bases from V and 5 bases from J, with 16 bases between. CDR1 is SGHTA and CDR2 is FQGNSA in the germline V gene. CDR3 sequence reads: CASSPPNMSDEQYF. In DNA, the CDR3 is TGTGCCAGCAGCCCTCCGAATATGAGCGACGAGCAGTACTTC.

In its sample, this clone was seen once. The genes are TRBV13 and TRBJ2-3, with a weak D call TRBD1 (5 bases). The ends were cut back, 6 bases at V and 6 bases at J, with 13 bases in the middle. The germline gives CDR1 PRHDT, CDR2 FYEKMQ (reference sequence). The CDR3 is 13 residues long. As DNA, the CDR3 is TGTGCCAGCAGTTCCCCAGGGCGGGATACGCAGTATTTT. It is translated as CASSSPGRDTQYF.

This clone was observed a handful of times. The CDR3 nucleotides read TGTGCCAGCAGTCAGGACGCCCCCGAGCAGTACTTC. Its protein product is CASSQDAPEQYF. This chain uses TRBV5-4 with TRBJ2-7; D uncertain. Germline CDR1 and CDR2: SGHNT and YYREEE (reference sequence). The CDR3 sequence is 12 residues long. V shed 5 bases and J shed 6 bases, with 12 bases lying between them.